Listed below are T cell receptor beta chains from one sample, sequenced in a study of blood T cell repertoires in COVID-19. Profiled with immunoSEQ multiplex PCR; TCRdb holds only in-frame clones, not every one. The sample lists 210,000 or so clones, about 82% occurring once. The sequencing input was peripheral blood. The receptors derive from a woman aged 80 or over with acute or convalescent COVID-19. CDR3s include the opening cysteine and the closing phenylalanine or tryptophan. D genes are given only for firm matches.

D: TRBD1; J: TRBJ2-3; V: TRBV5-1; CDR3: CASSLVEGRGSTDTQYF; DNA: TGCGCCAGCAGCTTGGTCGAGGGCAGGGGGAGCACAGATACGCAGTATTTT
D: -; J: TRBJ1-5; V: TRBV6-5; CDR3: CASSYMENNQPQHF; DNA: TGTGCCAGCAGTTACATGGAGAACAATCAGCCCCAGCATTTT
D: -; J: TRBJ2-7; V: TRBV28; CDR3: CASSPNQAAYEQYF; DNA: TGTGCCAGCAGTCCGAACCAAGCTGCCTACGAGCAGTACTTC
D: -; J: TRBJ1-1; V: TRBV12-3/TRBV12-4; CDR3: CASSAGITEAFF; DNA: TGTGCCAGCAGTGCAGGGATTACTGAAGCTTTCTTT
D: TRBD2; J: TRBJ2-4; V: TRBV13; CDR3: CASSLTLSGTSGGAAKNIQYF; DNA: TGTGCCAGCAGCTTAACACTTTCAGGGACTAGCGGGGGGGCTGCCAAAAACATTCAGTACTTC
D: -; J: TRBJ1-3; V: TRBV30; CDR3: CAWTDRDTENTIYF; DNA: TGTGCCTGGACCGACCGGGACACTGAAAACACCATATATTTT
D: -; J: TRBJ1-2; V: TRBV6-5; CDR3: CASRPGQSPYGYTF; DNA: TGTGCCAGTCGCCCCGGACAGTCACCTTATGGCTACACCTTC
D: -; J: TRBJ1-1; V: TRBV14; CDR3: CASSQGVTRAVLAEAFF; DNA: TGTGCCAGCAGCCAAGGGGTCACGAGGGCGGTACTCGCTGAAGCTTTCTTT
D: -; J: TRBJ1-1; V: TRBV29-1; CDR3: CSVRGRGNTEAFF; DNA: TGCAGCGTTCGGGGCAGGGGGAACACTGAAGCTTTCTTT
D: TRBD2; J: TRBJ2-3; V: TRBV4-3; CDR3: CASSRSSGGPDTQYF; DNA: TGCGCCAGCAGCCGCTCTAGCGGGGGGCCAGATACGCAGTATTTT